A single sample gave rise to the 25 T cell receptor beta chains below, sequenced in a study of blood T cell repertoires in COVID-19. Generated by immunoSEQ multiplex PCR, the TCRdb table keeps only in-frame clones and is missing some. The top ten clones hold 3% to 4% of a sample with approximately 210,000 clones, 70% to 85% of them seen once. The specimen was PBMCs or T cells enriched from blood (not recorded which). The origin of the receptors is an older woman who had recovered from COVID-19.

CDR3 bases: TGTGCCAGCAGCCCAGAGCGGGGGGGCGGCAATGAGCAGTTCTTC. Translation: CASSPERGGGNEQFF. The chain has TRBV4-2 and TRBJ2-1, with TRBD2 matching over 10 bases. The V gene end was trimmed by 4 bases and the J gene end by 6 bases; junction bases not matched to a gene: 6. Germline V CDR1 and CDR2: LGHNA, YNFKEQ. CDR3 length equals 15 residues.

The chain recombines TRBV7-3 with TRBJ2-3, with 16 bases identical to TRBD2. Germline V gene sequence: CDR1 SGHTA, CDR2 FQGTGA. CDR3 length: 17 amino acids. V was clipped by 5 bases and J by 5 bases; unmatched bases: 7. CDR3 sequence: CASSPGTSGGAGDTQYF. CDR3 bases: TGTGCCAGCAGCCCAGGGACTAGCGGGGGGGCCGGAGATACGCAGTATTTT.

This clone was found a few times. This specimen includes other DNA sequences encoding the same CDR3. This chain links TRBV7-2 with TRBJ2-7; TRBD2 is a possible D gene (6 bases). Germline V gene sequence: CDR1 SGHTA, CDR2 FQGNSA. The ends were cut back, 1 base at V and 2 bases at J, with 9 bases in the middle. The CDR3 runs to 14 residues. DNA of the CDR3: TGTGCCAGCAGCTTAGGTCGGGGGACCTACGAGCAGTACTTC. Translated: CASSLGRGTYEQYF.

The chain joins TRBV5-6 to TRBJ2-7; D possibly corresponds to TRBD2 (7 bases). The germline V gene has CDR1 SGHDT and CDR2 YYEEEE. V gave up 6 bases and J gave up 2 bases, with 15 bases separating them. This CDR3 spans 14 amino acids. The CDR3 DNA reads TGTGCCAGCACCGGGGGGACAACAACCTACGAGCAGTACTTC. As protein: CASTGGTTTYEQYF.

This chain links TRBV2 with TRBJ1-5; 9 bases align to TRBD1. Germline CDR1 is SNHLY and CDR2 is FYNNEI. The V and J ends lost 0 bases and 7 bases, in that order; junction bases with no gene match: 4. The CDR3 is 15 amino acids. CDR3 nucleotides: TGTGCCAGCAGTGAAGCTACAGGGGGCAGGCAGCCCCAGCATTTT. Translated: CASSEATGGRQPQHF.

The V call is TRBV4-3, the J call TRBJ1-4, with 8 bases that match TRBD1. V lost 4 bases to trimming and J lost 4 bases; unmatched junction nucleotides: 5. The germline CDR1 and CDR2 sequences are LGHNA and YSLEER. The CDR3 has 15 amino acids. The CDR3 loop is CASSPYRGNNEKLFF. The DNA of the CDR3 is TGCGCCAGCAGCCCCTACAGGGGGAATAATGAAAAACTGTTTTTT.

The V call is TRBV15, the J call TRBJ2-1, with D possibly matching TRBD2 (7 bases). The V gene lost 0 bases and the J gene lost 4 bases, with 10 bases spanning the gap. The germline V gene encodes CDR1 LNHNV and CDR2 YYDKDF (reference sequence). This CDR3 contains 15 residues. The CDR3 DNA reads as TGTGCCACCAGCAGAGAAGGGGGGGCGTACAATGAGCAGTTCTTC. Its protein product is CATSREGGAYNEQFF.

The CDR3 spells CASSPGVGGNQPQHF. Here the CDR3 DNA reads TGTGCCAGCAGTCCGGGGGTAGGTGGCAATCAGCCCCAGCATTTT. This sequence joins TRBV6-4 and TRBJ1-5; weak D call: TRBD1 (5 bases). V shed 5 bases and J shed 2 bases, with 13 bases lying between them. Germline V lookup: CDR1 MRHNA, CDR2 SNTAGT. The CDR3 has 15 amino acids.

The chain couples TRBV21-1 to TRBJ1-6. TRBV21-1 is termed a pseudogene. This CDR3 contains 13 residues. CDR3: CASSISGGSPLHF. In DNA, the CDR3 is TGTGCCAGCAGCATCTCGGGGGGCTCACCCCTCCACTTT.

The table lists this clone with a count of one. The V and J genes are TRBV21-1 and TRBJ2-3; the table's D call of TRBD2 was not tested on the DNA. TRBV21-1 represents a pseudogene. The CDR3 is made up of 14 amino acids. The CDR3 DNA is TGTGCCAGCAGGTGGGCGGGGAGCACAGATACGCAGTATTTT. Its translation is CASRWAGSTDTQYF.

V gene TRBV29-1 combines with J gene TRBJ2-5, with D perhaps matching TRBD2 (6 bases). Germline loops: CDR1 SQVTM, CDR2 ANQGSEA. V lost 7 bases to trimming and J lost 5 bases, with 23 bases between them. The CDR3 contains 15 residues. CDR3 sequence (DNA): TGCAGCGCGGGCCTACTAAGTCACGCGGGGGAGACCCAGTACTTC. It encodes CSAGLLSHAGETQYF.

The CDR3 reads CASSLLGATGVTGELFF. The CDR3 nucleotides read TGCGCCAGCAGCTTGTTAGGGGCCACTGGGGTCACCGGGGAGCTGTTTTTT. The rearrangement uses TRBV5-1 and TRBJ2-2; a weak D match, TRBD1 (5 bases). The CDR3 contains 17 residues. Trimming took 1 base from V and 4 from J, leaving 17 bases between them. In germline, CDR1 is SGHRS, CDR2 YFSETQ.

A word on this clone: Germline is not matched at one junction end, which may reflect a read error. The chain uses TRBV6-5 and TRBJ1-3, with TRBD1 matching over 7 bases. This CDR3 comprises 13 residues. The germline V gene has CDR1 MNHEY and CDR2 SVGAGI. Written as DNA, the CDR3 is TGTGCCAGCAGTTATCGGCCCGAGGGACAGCAAGATTTT. Translation gives CASSYRPEGQQDF.

This chain connects TRBV5-1 to TRBJ2-7; 9 positions agree with TRBD1. Germline-derived CDR1 and CDR2 are SGHRS and YFSETQ. Trimming took 4 bases from V and 1 from J; bases not matched to a gene: 3. This CDR3 is built from 14 residues. The chain's CDR3 is CASSRQGDSYEQYF. The CDR3 DNA is TGCGCCAGCAGCCGACAGGGGGATTCCTACGAGCAGTACTTC.

The genes are TRBV5-1 and TRBJ1-4; maybe TRBD1 (5 bases). CDR3 length equals 15 residues. With 0 bases removed from V and 7 bases from J, the gap between germline ends came to 13 bases. CDR1 SGHRS and CDR2 YFSETQ come from the germline V gene. The CDR3 DNA reads TGCGCCAGCAGCTTGGAGGGGAAAGCCCTTGAAAAACTGTTTTTT. Its protein product is CASSLEGKALEKLFF.

This chain joins TRBV13 and TRBJ2-7, with TRBD1 identical over 8 bases. The V gene's germline CDR1 is PRHDT and CDR2 FYEKMQ (reference sequence). The ends lost 4 bases at V and 2 bases at J; junction bases unmatched: 4. This CDR3 region has 14 residues. The DNA of the CDR3 is TGTGCCAGCAGCTCGGACAGGGCTGCCTACGAGCAGTACTTC. Encoded protein: CASSSDRAAYEQYF.

Points on this clone: Other DNA sequences from this sample encode an identical CDR3 as well. The J gene is TRBJ2-7, the V gene TRBV10-1; the D gene is possibly TRBD2 (5 bases). The germline V and J ends were trimmed by 4 bases and 6 bases, with 10 bases remaining between them. The CDR3 is 12 amino acids. Germline values: CDR1 WNHNN, CDR2 SYGVQD (reference sequence). The CDR3 here is CASSGTGFEQYF. In DNA form, the CDR3 reads TGCGCCAGCAGTGGGACGGGGTTCGAGCAGTACTTC.

Only one count was recorded for this clone. This chain connects TRBV10-3 to TRBJ2-7, with a possible D match to TRBD1 (6 bases). V lost 6 bases and J lost 3, with 9 bases in between. CDR1 is ENHRY, CDR2 SYGVKD, per germline. CDR3 size: 12 residues. CDR3 sequence reads: CAIRDRSYEQYF. The CDR3 DNA is TGTGCCATCAGAGACAGGAGCTACGAGCAGTACTTC.

The CDR3 sequence: CARSSLALGRSNQPQHF. The CDR3 nucleotides read TGTGCCAGAAGCTCACTAGCGCTTGGGCGAAGCAATCAGCCCCAGCATTTT. J is TRBJ1-5 and V is TRBV5-3, with D unclear. TRBV5-3 is designated an ORF whose function remains uncertain. CDR3 length: 17 residues. Trimming removed 3 bases from V and 1 base from J, with 17 bases in between.

The chain recombines TRBV7-9 with TRBJ1-5; 9 bases fit TRBD1. After removal of 5 bases from V and 2 bases from J, the junction contained 4 bases not matched to a gene. The CDR3 has 15 residues. Germline V gene data show CDR1 as SEHNR and CDR2 as FQNEAQ (reference sequence). The CDR3 DNA reads as TGTGCCAGCAGCAAACAGGGGGCTGGCAATCAGCCCCAGCATTTT. The encoded protein is CASSKQGAGNQPQHF.

The chain couples TRBV7-2 to TRBJ2-2; 7 bases line up with TRBD1. The CDR3 sequence is 15 residues long. The V gene's germline CDR1 is SGHTA and CDR2 FQGNSA. Trimming cost V 1 base and J 10 bases; bases outside gene matches: 9. DNA of the CDR3: TGTGCCAGCAGCTTAGGAGGCAGGGGGTTGGAGGAGCTGTTTTTT. This codes for CASSLGGRGLEELFF.

The V gene is TRBV19, the J gene TRBJ2-6, with 10 bases fitting TRBD1. The CDR3 is 19 amino acids. V lost 0 bases, J lost 4 bases, and 9 bases stayed unmatched. Germline V lookup: CDR1 LNHDA, CDR2 SQIVND (reference sequence). The DNA of the CDR3 is TGTGCCAGTAGTATAGAGAGTCCCGGGACAGGGGTCGGGGCCAACGTCCTGACTTTC. This translates into CASSIESPGTGVGANVLTF.

This rearrangement joins TRBV11-3 to TRBJ1-2, with 7 bases lining up with TRBD1. The V and J ends lost 6 bases and 3 bases, in that order; junction bases with no gene match: 7. The germline gives CDR1 SGHNT, CDR2 YENEEA. This CDR3 comprises 14 residues. In DNA form, the CDR3 reads TGTGCCAGCAGTTTCGACAGGGCTGACTATGGCTACACCTTC. Translating it yields CASSFDRADYGYTF.

In this sample, this clone turned up a few times. The chain recombines TRBV18 with TRBJ2-1; 7 bases align to TRBD1. In germline, CDR1 is KGHSH, CDR2 LQKENI. The CDR3 runs 15 residues. The V gene end was trimmed by 1 base and the J gene end by 2 bases; junction bases not matched to a gene: 2. CDR3 protein: CASSPQRGPYNEQFF. CDR3 nucleotides: TGTGCCAGCTCACCACAGAGGGGGCCCTACAATGAGCAGTTCTTC.

The gene calls are TRBV29-1 and TRBJ2-7; 11 nucleotides match TRBD2. Per germline, CDR1 SQVTM and CDR2 ANQGSEA. V shed 6 bases and J 2 bases; nucleotides not matched to a gene: 6. This CDR3 comprises 14 residues. CDR3 protein: CSVSGTSGPYEQYF. The CDR3 region has the DNA TGCAGCGTCTCTGGGACTAGCGGACCCTACGAGCAGTACTTC.